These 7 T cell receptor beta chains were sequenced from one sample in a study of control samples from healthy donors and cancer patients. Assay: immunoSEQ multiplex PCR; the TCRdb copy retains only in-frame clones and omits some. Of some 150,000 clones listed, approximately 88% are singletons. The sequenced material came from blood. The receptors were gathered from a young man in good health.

The CDR3 nucleotides read TGTGCCAGCAGCTTAGAGGTGGTCGGATTCTACGAGCAGTACTTC. Its translation is CASSLEVVGFYEQYF. The chain has TRBV7-2 and TRBJ2-7; no clear D gene. Germline V gene data show CDR1 as SGHTA and CDR2 as FQGNSA. Trimming removed 1 base from V and 3 bases from J, with 13 bases in between. The CDR3 length is 15 residues. The variable domain in full, with the rest retrieved from reference TRBV7-2 and TRBJ2-7, is GAGVSQSPSNKVTEKGKDVELRCDPISGHTALYWYRQSLGQGLEFLIYFQGNSAPDKSGLPSDRFSAERTGGSVSTLTIQRTQQEDSAVYLCASSLEVVGFYEQYFGPGTRLTVT.

DNA for the CDR3: TGTGCCAGCTCACCACCGGAACTAGCGTTTTACAATGAGCAGTTCTTC. This gives the protein CASSPPELAFYNEQFF. The rearrangement links TRBV18 to TRBJ2-1, with 7 bases aligning to TRBD2. CDR1 and CDR2 from the germline V gene are KGHSH and LQKENI. The length of the CDR3 is 16 residues. J gave up 4 bases and V 0 bases, and 6 bases lay outside the gene matches.

CDR3 bases: TGCGCCAGCAGCCAGGGTAAGGGGCTCGAGCAGTACTTC. This translates into CASSQGKGLEQYF. The chain couples TRBV4-1 to TRBJ2-7; perhaps TRBD1 as D (5 bases). Germline loops: CDR1 MGHRA, CDR2 YSYEKL. The CDR3 is 13 amino acids. The V gene lost 3 bases and the J gene lost 6 bases, with 12 bases spanning the gap.

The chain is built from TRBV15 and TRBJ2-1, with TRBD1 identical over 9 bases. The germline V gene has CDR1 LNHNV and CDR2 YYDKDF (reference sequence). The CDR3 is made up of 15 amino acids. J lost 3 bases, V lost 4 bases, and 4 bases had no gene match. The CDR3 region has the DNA TGTGCCACCAGCATTAACAGGGGGCTCTACAATGAGCAGTTCTTC. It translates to CATSINRGLYNEQFF.

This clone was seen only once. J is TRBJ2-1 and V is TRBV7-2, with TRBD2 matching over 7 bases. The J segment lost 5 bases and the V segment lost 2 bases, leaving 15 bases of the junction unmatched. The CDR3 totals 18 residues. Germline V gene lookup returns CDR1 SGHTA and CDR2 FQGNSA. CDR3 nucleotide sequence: TGTGCCAGCAGCTTAACGCTTCAGGCGGGAGTACGAAACAATGAGCAGTTCTTC. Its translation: CASSLTLQAGVRNNEQFF.

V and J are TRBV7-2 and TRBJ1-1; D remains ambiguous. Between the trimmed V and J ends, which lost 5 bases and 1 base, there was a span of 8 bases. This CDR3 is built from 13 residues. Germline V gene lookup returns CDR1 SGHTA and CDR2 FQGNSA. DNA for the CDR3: TGTGCCAGCAGCAAACAAGAGAACACTGAAGCTTTCTTT. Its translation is CASSKQENTEAFF. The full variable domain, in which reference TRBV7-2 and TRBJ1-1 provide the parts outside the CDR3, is GAGVSQSPSNKVTEKGKDVELRCDPISGHTALYWYRQSLGQGLEFLIYFQGNSAPDKSGLPSDRFSAERTGGSVSTLTIQRTQQEDSAVYLCASSKQENTEAFFGQGTRLTVV.

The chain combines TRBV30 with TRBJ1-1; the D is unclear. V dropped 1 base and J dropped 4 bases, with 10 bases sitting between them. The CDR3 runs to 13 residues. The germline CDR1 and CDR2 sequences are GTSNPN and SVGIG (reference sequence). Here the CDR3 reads CAWSDLGRTEAFF. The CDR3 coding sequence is TGTGCCTGGAGTGACCTAGGGCGCACTGAAGCTTTCTTT.